These 7 T cell receptor beta chains originate from one sample sequenced in a study of tumor and adjacent non-tumor tissue in lung cancer (dated by TCRdb to between 2018 and 2020). RNA was extracted from bulk unsorted tissue and checked for quality with a NanoDrop ND-1000 and an Agilent 2100. The library was made by multiplex PCR. TCRdb shows the sequencer as Illumina HiSeq 2500. TCRbeta libraries were built by three rounds of nested PCR using primers (Table S4), following protocols modified from ARM-PCR. In-frame beta chains were kept once TCRdb had trimmed the public reads at Q25 with fastp and called clones with MiXCR. Identical CDR3 protein sequences are pooled into one entry, listed with their most common genes and DNA. A total of 120,000 or so distinct CDR3 sequences appear in this sample, roughly 67% of them only once. The ten largest account for around 13% of the sample. Material for sequencing was lung tumor tissue. The origin of the receptors is a man aged 25 to 40 with non-small cell lung cancer.

With regard to this clonotype: One base away lies a much larger clone, so this may be a sequencing read error. V usage is TRBV20-1 and J usage is TRBJ1-1; weak D call: TRBD1 (5 bases). CDR1 DFQATT and CDR2 SNEGSKA come from the germline V gene (reference sequence). The CDR3 extends over 12 amino acids. The CDR3 DNA is TGCAGTGCTAGTTACCGTGATGGAGGGGCTATCTTT. Its protein is CSASYRDGGAIF.

This chain uses TRBV10-3 with TRBJ2-1; TRBD1 matches 8 bases. CDR1 is ENHRY and CDR2 is SYGVKD in the germline V gene. CDR3 length: 19 residues. V shed 0 bases, J shed 2 bases, and the junction held 12 bases outside the gene matches. Written as DNA, the CDR3 is TGTGCCATCAGTGAGTCGCCCTGGACAGGGATAGCAGCCTACAATGAGCAGTTCTTC. Amino acids: CAISESPWTGIAAYNEQFF.

With regard to this clonotype: Because the CDR3 is missing its conserved closing phenylalanine or tryptophan, this is likely a read error. The V and J genes are TRBV11-2 and TRBJ2-3, with D possibly being TRBD1 or TRBD2 (7 bases each). There are 15 residues in the CDR3. V dropped 5 bases and J dropped 6 bases, with 18 bases sitting between them. Germline-derived CDR1 and CDR2 are SGHAT and FQNNGV. The CDR3, as DNA: TGTGCCAGCAGCACCTGGGAGGGGGCATGGGATACGCAGTATTAT. Residues: CASSTWEGAWDTQYY.

The CDR3 loop is CSDPDRGLRNEQFF. CDR3 bases: TGCAGCGACCCCGACAGGGGGCTCCGCAATGAGCAGTTCTTC. The chain employs TRBV29-1 and TRBJ2-1, with 10 bases fitting TRBD1. Germline values: CDR1 SQVTM, CDR2 ANQGSEA. V gave up 7 bases and J gave up 6 bases; unmatched junction bases: 9. The CDR3 spans 14 residues.

This clonotype was recorded once. The junction shows a germline mismatch at one end, possibly a read error. The chain uses TRBV5-1 and TRBJ2-1; D could derive from TRBD1 or TRBD2 (5 bases each). Germline CDR1 reads SGHRS; CDR2 reads YFSETQ. The CDR3 spans 13 residues. The chain's CDR3 is CASSLPGRNGQFF. CDR3 bases: TGCGCCAGCAGCTTGCCGGGGCGGAATGGGCAGTTCTTC. Supplemented by reference TRBV5-1 and TRBJ2-1, the full variable domain reads KAGVTQTPRYLIKTRGQQVTLSCSPISGHRSVSWYQQTPGQGLQFLFEYFSETQRNKGNFPGRFSGRQFSNSRSEMNVSTLELGDSALYLCASSLPGRNGQFFGPGTRLTVL.

Remarks on this clonotype: A much larger clone lies a single base off, so this may be a read error. The rearrangement links TRBV6-1 to TRBJ1-5; 8 bases are shared with TRBD1. The length of the CDR3 is 15 residues. Germline V gene sequence: CDR1 MNHNS, CDR2 SASEGT. Here the CDR3 reads CANSEAAPGGGPQHF. The CDR3 DNA reads TGTGCCAACAGTGAAGCGGCCCCAGGGGGCGGGCCCCAGCATTTT.

At least ten counts were recorded for this clonotype. CDR3 protein: CSAPGTATEAFF. CDR3 DNA: TGCAGTGCCCCAGGGACGGCCACTGAAGCTTTCTTT. The chain combines TRBV20-1 with TRBJ1-1; possible D gene TRBD1, 5 bases. V was cut by 6 bases and J by 4 bases, with 12 bases left in between. CDR1 and CDR2 (germline): DFQATT, SNEGSKA (reference sequence). This CDR3 is 12 amino acids long.